These 32 T cell receptor beta chains came from one sample sequenced in a study of naive and memory T cell subsets. Both TRBC1 and TRBC2 were covered by a beta constant-region primer of two equimolar oligonucleotides. Ligated cDNA was amplified by four rounds of PCR with nested alpha and beta constant-region primers and SP2. TCRdb re-analysed the UMI-ligation and nested PCR reads in MiXCR, keeping a single row per CDR3 protein. Here the sample spans approximately 80,000 distinct CDR3 sequences, about 9.9% being singletons. The sample taken for sequencing was naive CD8+ T cells from blood. The receptors shown here come from a human donor in good health.

The chain recombines TRBV20-1 with TRBJ2-3; 12 positions agree with TRBD2. There are 17 residues in the CDR3. V dropped 0 bases and J dropped 5; count of bases not matched to a gene: 9. Germline CDR1 is DFQATT and CDR2 is SNEGSKA (reference sequence). The CDR3 nucleotides read TGCAGTGCTAGAGATACAGCGACTAGCGGGAGTAGAGATACGCAGTATTTT. It specifies CSARDTATSGSRDTQYF.

The genes are TRBV4-1 and TRBJ2-7; 7 bases agree with TRBD2. V lost 1 base, J lost 3 bases, and 6 bases stayed unmatched. The CDR3 spans 15 residues. Germline V gene lookup returns CDR1 MGHRA and CDR2 YSYEKL. CDR3 nucleotide sequence: TGCGCCAGCAGCCAAGTGGCGGGAGCCCTCTACGAGCAGTACTTC. It codes for CASSQVAGALYEQYF.

This clonotype came up a few times. The chain links TRBV7-6 to TRBJ2-1; 10 bases align to TRBD2. J lost 9 bases, V lost 2 bases, and 4 bases had no gene match. The CDR3 is 14 residues long. CDR1 and CDR2 (germline): SGHVS, FNYEAQ. Written as DNA, the CDR3 is TGTGCCAGCAGCTTACTAGCGGGAGTGATTGAGCAGTTCTTC. Translated, it gives CASSLLAGVIEQFF.

This clonotype showed up many times. The rearrangement joins TRBV4-1 to TRBJ2-1; a weak D match, TRBD2 (5 bases). V was cut by 4 bases and J by 0 bases, with 16 bases left in between. The CDR3 has 17 residues. Germline CDR1 MGHRA, CDR2 YSYEKL. As DNA, the CDR3 is TGCGCCAGCAGCCGAAGAGGGCAGGAGAGCTCCTACAATGAGCAGTTCTTC. This codes for CASSRRGQESSYNEQFF.

There are a few counts of this clonotype. The rearrangement joins TRBV4-1 to TRBJ1-1; possibly TRBD1 for D (5 bases). The CDR3 is made up of 14 amino acids. Looked up from germline, CDR1 is MGHRA and CDR2 is YSYEKL. The germline V and J ends were trimmed by 1 base and 0 bases, with 6 bases remaining between them. CDR3 amino acids: CASSQGQMNTEAFF. CDR3 sequence (DNA): TGCGCCAGCAGCCAAGGACAGATGAACACTGAAGCTTTCTTT.

V gene TRBV10-2 combines with J gene TRBJ2-1; D remains unclear. CDR3 length: 14 amino acids. Trimming took 0 bases from V and 12 from J, leaving 15 bases between them. Germline-derived CDR1 and CDR2 are WSHSY and SAAADI. The DNA of the CDR3 is TGCGCCAGCAGTGAGTCGTGGGAAGGGTCGGGGCAGTTCTTC. Its translation is CASSESWEGSGQFF.

This clonotype was detected many times. The chain joins TRBV7-6 to TRBJ1-3, with D unresolved. V was pared by 4 bases and J by 4 bases, with 14 bases between. Germline CDR1 and CDR2: SGHVS and FNYEAQ. CDR3 size: 15 residues. The CDR3 is CASSSGTGGGNTIYF. In DNA form, the CDR3 reads TGTGCCAGCAGCTCCGGAACCGGCGGGGGAAACACCATATATTTT. Supplemented by reference TRBV7-6 and TRBJ1-3, the full variable domain reads GAGVSQSPRYKVTKRGQDVALRCDPISGHVSLYWYRQALGQGPEFLTYFNYEAQQDKSGLPNDRFSAERPEGSISTLTIQRTEQRDSAMYRCASSSGTGGGNTIYFGEGSWLTVV.

This clonotype appeared a few times. Here the CDR3 DNA reads TGTGCCAGCAGTTCCCAGGGGGCCGAGTGGGCCGAGCAGTACTTC. Amino acids: CASSSQGAEWAEQYF. The V call is TRBV6-6, the J call TRBJ2-7; the match to TRBD1 covers 8 bases. CDR3 length: 15 residues. CDR1 is MNHNY, CDR2 SVGAGI, per germline (reference sequence). Germline trimming cut 4 bases from V and 6 bases from J; bases unmatched to any gene: 11.

The rearrangement links TRBV12-3 or TRBV12-4 to TRBJ2-7, with 10 bases that match TRBD2. V was pared by 5 bases and J by 6 bases, with 7 bases of the junction left unmatched. The CDR3 sequence is 14 residues long. The DNA for the CDR3 is TGTGCCAGCAGTCAGAGCGGGAGGGCCTTCGAGCAGTACTTC. This gives the protein CASSQSGRAFEQYF.

This clonotype was found a few times. This rearrangement joins TRBV29-1 to TRBJ2-1, with D maybe TRBD1 (6 bases). Germline V gene lookup returns CDR1 SQVTM and CDR2 ANQGSEA. V was pared by 5 bases and J by 8 bases, with 10 bases between. The CDR3 is made up of 11 amino acids. The CDR3 here is CSVPEGDEQFF. In DNA, the CDR3 is TGCAGCGTTCCCGAGGGGGATGAGCAGTTCTTC.

This clonotype was found many times. The V and J genes are TRBV29-1 and TRBJ2-3, with D hard to call. Deletions cut 5 bases from V and 2 bases from J, with 11 bases between. CDR3 length: 13 residues. Per the germline V gene, CDR1 is SQVTM and CDR2 is ANQGSEA. In DNA form, the CDR3 reads TGCAGCGTTTTGCCCTCAGCCACAGATACGCAGTATTTT. Protein product: CSVLPSATDTQYF.

This clonotype was found many times. This chain uses TRBV7-9 with TRBJ1-1; the D gene is possibly TRBD1 (6 bases). V was trimmed by 5 bases and J by 5 bases, leaving 21 bases between them. The germline gives CDR1 SEHNR, CDR2 FQNEAQ (reference sequence). The CDR3 has 16 residues. The chain's CDR3 is CASSPTTGISLTEAFF. In nucleotides, the CDR3 is TGTGCCAGCAGCCCAACCACAGGGATAAGTTTAACTGAAGCTTTCTTT.

The chain uses TRBV27 and TRBJ2-1, with 12 nucleotides matching TRBD2. The trim removed 5 bases at V and 0 bases at J, leaving 5 bases unmatched. The germline gives CDR1 MNHEY, CDR2 SMNVEV (reference sequence). The CDR3 contains 17 residues. CDR3 protein: CASSTTSGRSSYNEQFF. The CDR3 region has the DNA TGTGCCAGCAGTACAACTAGCGGGAGGAGCTCCTACAATGAGCAGTTCTTC.

The CDR3 bases are TGTGCCAGCAGTTACTCGAACGGGAGGCTGTACAATGAGCAGTTCTTC. Its protein product is CASSYSNGRLYNEQFF. V is TRBV6-2 or TRBV6-3 and J is TRBJ2-1, with 7 nucleotides matching TRBD2. The CDR3 consists of 16 residues. Germline V CDR1 and CDR2: MNHEY, SVGEGT. Trimming removed 0 bases from V and 4 bases from J; junction bases left unmatched: 6.

This clonotype was found many times. The chain recombines TRBV12-3 or TRBV12-4 with TRBJ2-1, with unresolved D. V shed 7 bases and J shed 9 bases, with 10 bases lying between them. The CDR3 spans 11 residues. The CDR3 is CASNNPREQFF. The DNA of the CDR3 is TGTGCCAGCAACAACCCCCGTGAGCAGTTCTTC.

Worth noting for this clonotype: This may come from a read error, since a much larger clone is one base off. The chain links TRBV19 to TRBJ2-1; tentative D call: TRBD2 (7 bases). Per the germline V gene, CDR1 is LNHDA and CDR2 is SQIVND (reference sequence). The CDR3 is made up of 15 amino acids. V was clipped by 7 bases and J by 8 bases, with 21 bases between them. In nucleotides, the CDR3 is TGTGCCAGTACCCCAACAGGGAGGGCAGTTGATGAGCAGTTCTTC. Its protein product is CASTPTGRAVDEQFF.

This clonotype was counted only a few times. This rearrangement joins TRBV3-1 to TRBJ2-7, with D tentatively TRBD1 (5 bases). V shed 1 base and J shed 3 bases, with 10 bases lying between them. CDR3 length equals 14 residues. In germline, CDR1 is LGHDT, CDR2 YNNKEL (reference sequence). CDR3: CASSQGWGNYEQYF. CDR3 sequence (DNA): TGTGCCAGCAGCCAAGGATGGGGCAACTACGAGCAGTACTTC.

This clonotype was observed a handful of times. V is TRBV27 and J is TRBJ1-1; D gene uncertain. The CDR3 runs to 13 residues. The V end lost 5 bases, the J end lost 3 bases, and 10 bases lay between the germline ends. Per the germline V gene, CDR1 is MNHEY and CDR2 is SMNVEV (reference sequence). The chain's CDR3 is CASSLDMYTEAFF. The DNA for the CDR3 is TGTGCCAGCAGTCTCGACATGTACACTGAAGCTTTCTTT.

This clonotype was counted many times. This chain links TRBV20-1 with TRBJ2-1; 10 bases agree with TRBD2. The CDR3 has 13 residues. Germline loops: CDR1 DFQATT, CDR2 SNEGSKA (reference sequence). With 6 bases clipped from V and 5 bases from J, the junction kept 4 bases outside the gene matches. The CDR3 DNA is TGCAGTGCCGCTAGCGGGAGTAACAATGAGCAGTTCTTC. Amino acids: CSAASGSNNEQFF.

This clonotype was detected only a few times. The gene calls are TRBV15 and TRBJ1-1, with unresolved D. The CDR3 covers 15 residues. V dropped 2 bases and J dropped 1 base, with 11 bases sitting between them. CDR1 and CDR2 (germline): LNHNV, YYDKDF (reference sequence). The chain's CDR3 is CATSRPLTENTEAFF. Here the CDR3 DNA reads TGTGCCACCAGCAGACCTCTTACAGAGAACACTGAAGCTTTCTTT.

This clonotype has at least ten counts. This rearrangement joins TRBV12-5 to TRBJ2-6; TRBD1 matches 11 bases. This CDR3 comprises 18 residues. Germline V gene data show CDR1 as LGHNT and CDR2 as FRNRAP. V shed 5 bases, J shed 1 base, and the junction held 7 bases outside the gene matches. The CDR3 loop is CASGPGQGAASGANVLTF. CDR3 DNA sequence: TGTGCTAGTGGTCCCGGACAGGGGGCGGCTTCTGGGGCCAACGTCCTGACTTTC.

This clonotype showed up just a few times. The chain employs TRBV7-9 and TRBJ2-2; 9 bases line up with TRBD1. V gave up 5 bases and J gave up 6 bases; unmatched junction bases: 4. The germline V gene encodes CDR1 SEHNR and CDR2 FQNEAQ (reference sequence). This CDR3 is 14 amino acids long. CDR3 residues: CASSGDREAGELFF. CDR3 bases: TGTGCCAGCAGCGGGGACAGGGAGGCCGGGGAGCTGTTTTTT.

This clonotype was seen repeatedly, ten times or more. The chain carries TRBV5-4 and TRBJ2-7; D remains unclear. The V end was cut by 4 bases, the J end by 3 bases, with 8 bases between. This CDR3 comprises 12 residues. Germline assignment: CDR1 SGHNT and CDR2 YYREEE (reference sequence). CDR3 loop: CASSLGYYEQYF. CDR3 coding DNA: TGTGCCAGCAGCCTTGGCTACTACGAGCAGTACTTC.

This clonotype was counted between two and nine times. This sequence joins TRBV5-1 and TRBJ2-2; D is undetermined. V was trimmed by 4 bases and J by 7 bases, leaving 11 bases between them. Germline-derived CDR1 and CDR2 are SGHRS and YFSETQ. The CDR3 is 13 residues long. The CDR3 reads CASSPSRDGELFF. CDR3 sequence (DNA): TGCGCCAGCAGCCCCTCTCGTGACGGGGAGCTGTTTTTT.

The J gene is TRBJ2-1, the V gene TRBV20-1; 7 nucleotides match TRBD2. CDR1 and CDR2 (germline): DFQATT, SNEGSKA (reference sequence). The V and J ends lost 0 bases and 1 base, in that order; junction bases with no gene match: 3. The CDR3 loop spans 15 amino acids. The CDR3 protein is CSARDAGVSYNEQFF. CDR3 nucleotide sequence: TGCAGTGCTAGAGATGCGGGAGTATCCTACAATGAGCAGTTCTTC.

V is TRBV29-1 and J is TRBJ1-2; a weak D match, TRBD1 (6 bases). Germline V gene sequence: CDR1 SQVTM, CDR2 ANQGSEA. Trimming cost V 3 bases and J 3 bases, with 11 bases left between them. This CDR3 is 13 amino acids long. Here the CDR3 DNA reads TGCAGCGTTGATTCTACAGGGCACTATGGCTACACCTTC. Its translation: CSVDSTGHYGYTF. Combining the CDR3 with reference TRBV29-1 and TRBJ1-2 gives the whole variable domain SAVISQKPSRDICQRGTSLTIQCQVDSQVTMMFWYRQQPGQSLTLIATANQGSEATYESGFVIDKFPISRPNLTFSTLTVSNMSPEDSSIYLCSVDSTGHYGYTFGSGTRLTVV.

This clonotype was picked up one time. The chain couples TRBV3-1 to TRBJ2-7; TRBD2 agrees at 7 bases. The CDR3 loop spans 15 amino acids. Germline V gives CDR1 LGHDT, CDR2 YNNKEL (reference sequence). Germline trimming cut 1 base from V and 4 bases from J; bases unmatched to any gene: 7. The chain's CDR3 is CASSQGAGVGYEQYF. The CDR3 DNA is TGTGCCAGCAGCCAAGGGGCGGGAGTCGGTTACGAGCAGTACTTC.

In this sample, this clonotype turned up a few times. The rearrangement joins TRBV12-5 to TRBJ2-3, with 10 nucleotides matching TRBD2. This CDR3 spans 15 amino acids. Germline CDR1 LGHNT, CDR2 FRNRAP. The V gene end was trimmed by 5 bases and the J gene end by 4 bases; junction bases not matched to a gene: 6. The CDR3 DNA follows: TGTGCTAGTGGTCCCGAAGCGGGAGGGTCAGATACGCAGTATTTT. Encoded protein: CASGPEAGGSDTQYF.

This clonotype showed up just a few times. The rearrangement links TRBV2 to TRBJ2-1; 8 positions agree with TRBD1. From germline, CDR1 is SNHLY and CDR2 FYNNEI. The V and J ends lost 4 bases and 5 bases, in that order; junction bases with no gene match: 16. This CDR3 region has 18 residues. CDR3 loop: CASSAEQWTGNDDNEQFF. Here the CDR3 DNA reads TGTGCCAGCAGTGCCGAGCAGTGGACAGGGAATGATGACAATGAGCAGTTCTTC.

The chain carries TRBV15 and TRBJ2-7; D is undetermined. This CDR3 is built from 15 residues. With 0 bases removed from V and 6 bases from J, the gap between germline ends came to 15 bases. The germline CDR1 and CDR2 sequences are LNHNV and YYDKDF (reference sequence). The CDR3: CATSRDRDQTSEQYF. The DNA for the CDR3 is TGTGCCACCAGCAGAGATCGAGACCAGACCTCCGAGCAGTACTTC.

This clonotype was found a few times. This chain connects TRBV20-1 to TRBJ2-7, with a weak D call TRBD1 (6 bases). Germline V CDR1 and CDR2: DFQATT, SNEGSKA (reference sequence). V lost 3 bases to trimming and J lost 0 bases, with 15 bases between them. The CDR3 has 15 amino acids. DNA for the CDR3: TGCAGTGCTAGCGCCGGAAGGGGGAGCTCCTACGAGCAGTACTTC. Amino acid sequence: CSASAGRGSSYEQYF.

This clonotype was seen at least ten times. The rearrangement links TRBV11-3 to TRBJ1-1; TRBD1 is a possible D gene (5 bases). The germline gives CDR1 SGHNT, CDR2 YENEEA. Deletions cut 1 base from V and 0 bases from J, with 6 bases between. This CDR3 is built from 14 residues. CDR3 sequence reads: CASSLGGMNTEAFF. Here the CDR3 DNA reads TGTGCCAGCAGCTTAGGGGGGATGAACACTGAAGCTTTCTTT.